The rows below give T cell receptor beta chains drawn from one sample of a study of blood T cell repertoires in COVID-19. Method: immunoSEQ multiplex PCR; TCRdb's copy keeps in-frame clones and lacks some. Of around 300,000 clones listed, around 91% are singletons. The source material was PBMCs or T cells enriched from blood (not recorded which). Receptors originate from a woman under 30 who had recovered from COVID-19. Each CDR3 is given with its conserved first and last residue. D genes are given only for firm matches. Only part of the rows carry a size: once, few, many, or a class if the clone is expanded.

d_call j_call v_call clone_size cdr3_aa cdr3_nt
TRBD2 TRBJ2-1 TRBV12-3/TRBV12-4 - CASSRGVNEQFF TGTGCCAGCAGTCGGGGGGTAAATGAGCAGTTCTTC
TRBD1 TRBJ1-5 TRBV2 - CASSPDRGKEPQHF TGTGCCAGCAGTCCGGACAGGGGGAAAGAGCCCCAGCATTTT
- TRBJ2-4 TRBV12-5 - CASGPKAGGNIQYF TGTGCTAGTGGGCCGAAGGCGGGTGGGAACATTCAGTACTTC
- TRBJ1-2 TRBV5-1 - CASSQGPGNGYTF TGCGCCAGCAGCCAGGGTCCAGGGAATGGCTACACCTTC
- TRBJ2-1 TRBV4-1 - CASSQEPGHYNEQFF TGCGCCAGCAGCCAAGAACCGGGACACTACAATGAGCAGTTCTTC
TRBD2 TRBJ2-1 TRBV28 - CASSLRLAGTYNEQFF TGTGCCAGCAGTTTAAGACTAGCGGGAACATACAATGAGCAGTTCTTC
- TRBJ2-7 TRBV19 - CASSDSFLTYEQYF TGTGCCAGTAGTGACAGTTTCCTTACCTACGAGCAGTACTTC
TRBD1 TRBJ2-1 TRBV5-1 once CASSLEGRGLNEQFF TGCGCCAGCAGCTTGGAAGGCAGGGGGTTGAATGAGCAGTTCTTC
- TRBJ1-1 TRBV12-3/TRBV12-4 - CASSLTGEAFF TGTGCCAGCAGTTTAACGGGGGAAGCTTTCTTT
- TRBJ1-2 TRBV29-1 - CSVVQGSNYGYTF TGCAGCGTTGTTCAGGGATCTAACTATGGCTACACCTTC
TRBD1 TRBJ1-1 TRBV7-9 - CASSLVAGGEAEAFF TGTGCCAGCAGCTTAGTTGCAGGGGGCGAGGCTGAAGCTTTCTTT
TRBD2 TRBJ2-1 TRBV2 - CASSGGAGEQFF TGTGCCAGCAGCGGGGGGGCCGGTGAGCAGTTCTTC
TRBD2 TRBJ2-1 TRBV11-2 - CASSLSPLAGYNEQFF TGTGCCAGCAGCTTAAGCCCCCTAGCGGGTTACAATGAGCAGTTCTTC
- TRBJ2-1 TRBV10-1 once CASSRGNNEQFF TGCGCCAGCAGCCGGGGGAACAATGAGCAGTTCTTC
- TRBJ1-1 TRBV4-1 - CASSQAIFFTGTEAFF TGCGCCAGCAGCCAAGCTATTTTTTTCACGGGGACTGAAGCTTTCTTT
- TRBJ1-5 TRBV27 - CASSPAGVYYSNQPQHF TGTGCCAGCAGTCCCGCGGGGGTTTACTATAGCAATCAGCCCCAGCATTTT
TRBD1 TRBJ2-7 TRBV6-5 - CASSYSFTGGGEQYF TGTGCCAGCAGTTACTCTTTCACAGGGGGCGGCGAGCAGTACTTC
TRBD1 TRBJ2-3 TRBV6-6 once CASSLTGVGTDTQYF TGTGCCAGCAGCTTAACAGGGGTTGGAACAGATACGCAGTATTTT
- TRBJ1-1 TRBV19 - CATLGGTSAAFF TGTGCCACTCTGGGGGGGACATCTGCAGCTTTCTTT
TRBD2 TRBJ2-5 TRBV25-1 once CASTTSGETQYF TGTGCCAGCACCACTAGCGGGGAGACCCAGTACTTC
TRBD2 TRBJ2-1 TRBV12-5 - CASGSERGEQFF TGTGCTAGTGGTTCGGAGCGGGGGGAGCAGTTCTTC
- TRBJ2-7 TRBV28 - CASSLKVEYEQYF TGTGCCAGCAGTTTGAAGGTGGAGTACGAGCAGTACTTC
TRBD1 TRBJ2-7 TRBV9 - CASSTTGGLGVNEQYF TGTGCCAGCAGCACGACAGGGGGCCTCGGCGTAAACGAGCAGTACTTC